Each of the 14 T cell receptor beta chains below was sequenced from the same sample in a study of cytomegalovirus exposure and HLA in healthy donors. Here immunoSEQ multiplex PCR was the method, and the copy in TCRdb shows in-frame clones only, minus some. The repertoire has 95,000 to 120,000 clones, about 85% of them found once; the top ten carry roughly 3%. Sequencing used PBMCs. The source of these receptors is a woman aged 18-29 years in good health and CMV-seronegative.

Of note for this clone: The DNA is omitted, as the CDR3 cannot be located on it reliably, and the CDR3 follows TCRdb's listing. The CDR3: CASPNTGGNYGCTF. The chain carries TRBV30 and TRBJ1-2; the table's D call TRBD1 went unverified against the DNA. From its first to its last residue, the CDR3 has 14 amino acids. Germline values: CDR1 GTSNPN, CDR2 SVGIG (reference sequence).

The V gene is TRBV7-8, the J gene TRBJ2-5; D unresolved. The germline V and J ends were trimmed by 4 bases and 5 bases, with 8 bases remaining between them. In germline, CDR1 is SGHVS, CDR2 FQNEAQ. This CDR3 has 12 residues. CDR3 sequence: CASSWAWETQYF. The CDR3 DNA sequence: TGTGCCAGCAGCTGGGCTTGGGAGACCCAGTACTTC.

The V call is TRBV14, the J call TRBJ1-1; D may be TRBD1 (5 bases). V was cut by 4 bases and J by 0 bases, with 12 bases left in between. The CDR3 is 15 amino acids. Germline lookup yields CDR1 SGHDN and CDR2 FVKESK. Here the CDR3 reads CASSPWQGMNTEAFF. In DNA form, the CDR3 reads TGTGCCAGCAGCCCATGGCAGGGAATGAACACTGAAGCTTTCTTT.

The chain couples TRBV5-1 to TRBJ2-7, with D perhaps matching TRBD1 (6 bases). Per the germline V gene, CDR1 is SGHRS and CDR2 is YFSETQ. V dropped 4 bases and J dropped 5 bases, with 22 bases sitting between them. The CDR3 length is 16 residues. Here the CDR3 reads CASSRAADRPSDEQYF. Written as DNA, the CDR3 is TGCGCCAGCAGCAGAGCCGCTGACAGGCCAAGCGACGAGCAGTACTTC.

The V call is TRBV18, the J call TRBJ2-5, with D unclear. Trimming removed 5 bases at V and 0 bases at J, with 7 bases between. The CDR3 sequence is 13 residues long. Germline CDR1 is KGHSH and CDR2 is LQKENI. CDR3 sequence: CASSSLNQETQYF. CDR3 coding DNA: TGTGCCAGCTCATCCCTAAACCAAGAGACCCAGTACTTC.

The rearrangement joins TRBV27 to TRBJ2-7; TRBD1 agrees at 8 bases. The CDR3 consists of 14 residues. J gave up 5 bases and V 5 bases, and 8 bases lay outside the gene matches. The germline V gene encodes CDR1 MNHEY and CDR2 SMNVEV (reference sequence). The chain's CDR3 is CASSLRTGHDEQYF. The DNA for the CDR3 is TGTGCCAGCAGTCTACGGACAGGGCACGACGAGCAGTACTTC.

A single count supports this clone. The rearrangement joins TRBV19 to TRBJ2-3, with 11 bases matching TRBD2. V shed 1 base, J shed 4 bases, and the junction held 10 bases outside the gene matches. Germline CDR1 is LNHDA and CDR2 is SQIVND (reference sequence). The CDR3 covers 18 residues. The DNA for the CDR3 is TGTGCCAGTAGTATAGTAGCGGGGGGGCCAGTCGGAGCAGATACGCAGTATTTT. Translation: CASSIVAGGPVGADTQYF.

The chain recombines TRBV27 with TRBJ1-4; 9 positions agree with TRBD1. The CDR3 contains 15 residues. Germline loops: CDR1 MNHEY, CDR2 SMNVEV (reference sequence). With 2 bases clipped from V and 5 bases from J, the junction kept 3 bases outside the gene matches. The chain's CDR3 is CASSLNGQGNEKLFF. The CDR3 DNA reads as TGTGCCAGCAGTTTAAACGGACAGGGGAATGAAAAACTGTTTTTT.

This clone was seen a few times. One junction end disagrees with the germline gene, perhaps due to a read error. The V call is TRBV5-5, the J call TRBJ2-2; 10 positions match TRBD2. Germline CDR1 is SGHKS and CDR2 is YYEKEE (reference sequence). This CDR3 is built from 14 residues. The CDR3, as DNA: TGTGCTAGCAATAGCGGGGGGCCCACCGGGGAGCTGTTTTTT. Translated: CASNSGGPTGELFF.

The chain recombines TRBV5-1 with TRBJ2-1; TRBD2 agrees at 7 bases. Germline V CDR1 and CDR2: SGHRS, YFSETQ. After removal of 0 bases from V and 0 bases from J, the junction contained 3 bases not matched to a gene. The CDR3 consists of 16 residues. The CDR3 sequence is CASSLVGGGSYNEQFF. As DNA, the CDR3 is TGCGCCAGCAGCTTGGTGGGGGGGGGCTCCTACAATGAGCAGTTCTTC.

In DNA form, the CDR3 reads TGTGCCAGCAGCTTATCCCCCGGGAGTTTTTACACCTTC. Translation gives CASSLSPGSFYTF. The chain combines TRBV7-8 with TRBJ1-2, with D uncertain. The CDR3 sequence is 13 residues long. CDR1 is SGHVS and CDR2 is FQNEAQ in the germline V gene. V lost 2 bases to trimming and J lost 11 bases, with 15 bases between them.

The gene calls are TRBV5-8 and TRBJ2-7; D is undetermined. This CDR3 is built from 13 residues. V shed 3 bases and J shed 1 base, with 8 bases lying between them. Per germline, CDR1 SGHTS and CDR2 YDEGEE. The CDR3 here is CASSSTVSYEQYF. The CDR3 DNA is TGTGCCAGCAGCTCCACAGTTTCCTACGAGCAGTACTTC.

This clone was observed a single time. The DNA of the CDR3 is TGTGCCAGCAACCGGGGGGCCGAGCAAGAGACCCAGTACTTC. Translation: CASNRGAEQETQYF. This rearrangement joins TRBV9 to TRBJ2-5, with D perhaps matching TRBD2 (7 bases). CDR3 length equals 14 residues. Trimming took 6 bases from V and 2 from J, leaving 14 bases between them. Germline loops: CDR1 SGDLS, CDR2 YYNGEE.

The rearrangement joins TRBV7-6 to TRBJ2-7; 10 bases are a match to TRBD2. The V gene end was trimmed by 5 bases and the J gene end by 3 bases; junction bases not matched to a gene: 7. This CDR3 has 15 residues. Germline V gene sequence: CDR1 SGHVS, CDR2 FNYEAQ. This CDR3 reads CASSILAGVFYEQYF. The CDR3 bases are TGTGCCAGCAGCATTCTAGCGGGGGTCTTCTACGAGCAGTACTTC.